One and the same sample provided the 14 T cell receptor beta chains below, sequenced in a study of T cells expressing NK-cell markers. From the 5' RACE reads, TCRdb lists one entry per CDR3 protein and no DNA. This sample lists more than 250,000 distinct CDR3 sequences; its ten largest clones have approximately 0.42%. Input material: blood T cells: a sorted CD56 or NKG2C T cell subset, CD4+ or CD8+ T cells, or bulk PBMC T cells (not recorded which). The origin of the receptors is a man aged 18 to 29 in good health.

This chain joins TRBV4-3 and TRBJ2-7; TCRdb indicates TRBD1, and absent DNA this call remains unverified. The CDR3 consists of 15 residues. Germline V lookup: CDR1 LGHNA, CDR2 YSLEER. CDR3 protein: CASSQVGASTYEQYF.

The J gene is TRBJ1-1, the V gene TRBV10-3; TCRdb lists TRBD1, though no DNA is available to test this call. Germline values: CDR1 ENHRY, CDR2 SYGVKD. CDR3 length: 14 residues. The CDR3: CAIRGQPGSTEAFF.

This chain joins TRBV20-1 and TRBJ2-5; the D call of TRBD2 rests on TCRdb alone, since no DNA is present to check it. The germline CDR1 and CDR2 sequences are DFQATT and SNEGSKA (reference sequence). The CDR3 consists of 12 residues. The CDR3 region is CSALTSVETQYF.

V is TRBV4-3 and J is TRBJ2-2; TCRdb indicates TRBD1, and absent DNA this call remains unverified. The germline CDR1 and CDR2 sequences are LGHNA and YSLEER. The CDR3 runs 14 residues. The CDR3 sequence: CASSRGPNTGELFF.

The chain couples TRBV29-1 to TRBJ2-6. Germline V CDR1 and CDR2: SQVTM, ANQGSEA. The CDR3 totals 15 residues. The CDR3 here is CSVKGQGSGANVLTF.

This chain uses TRBV11-2 with TRBJ2-5; the D gene TCRdb calls, TRBD2, cannot be checked with no DNA. Germline lookup yields CDR1 SGHAT and CDR2 FQNNGV. This CDR3 comprises 14 residues. Here the CDR3 reads CASSPVEREGTQYF.

The V call is TRBV2, the J call TRBJ2-3. CDR1 and CDR2 (germline): SNHLY, FYNNEI. This CDR3 comprises 14 residues. The CDR3 sequence is CASSVYGRTDTQYF.

V gene TRBV30 combines with J gene TRBJ1-1; the D gene TCRdb calls, TRBD1, cannot be checked with no DNA. Germline assignment: CDR1 GTSNPN and CDR2 SVGIG (reference sequence). The CDR3 runs 15 residues. This chain's CDR3 is CAWSVWRRGHTEAFF.

The chain uses TRBV6-4 and TRBJ2-3; TCRdb names TRBD2, which stays unverified in the absence of DNA. CDR1 and CDR2 (germline): MRHNA, SNTAGT. The CDR3 extends over 15 amino acids. The CDR3 sequence: CASSLTGPPTDTQYF.

The CDR3 sequence: CASSSPGLADYEQYF. The V and J genes are TRBV25-1 and TRBJ2-7; lacking DNA, the TRBD2 call made by TCRdb goes unchecked. The CDR3 has 15 residues. The germline gives CDR1 MGHDK, CDR2 SYGVNS.

The V gene is TRBV27, the J gene TRBJ1-1; TCRdb picks TRBD1, but there is no DNA to check that call. This CDR3 region has 14 residues. CDR1 MNHEY and CDR2 SMNVEV come from the germline V gene (reference sequence). The CDR3 here is CASSLYRESAEAFF.

V and J are TRBV4-1 and TRBJ1-4. Germline assignment: CDR1 MGHRA and CDR2 YSYEKL. The CDR3 extends over 15 amino acids. The CDR3 here is CASSPNEGGNEKLFF.

The chain joins TRBV7-3 to TRBJ2-1; TCRdb's assignment of TRBD1 cannot be checked, as there is no DNA. Germline V gene sequence: CDR1 SGHTA, CDR2 FQGTGA. The CDR3 has 15 residues. This CDR3 reads CASSFTGTVADEQFF. The full variable domain, in which reference TRBV7-3 and TRBJ2-1 provide the parts outside the CDR3, is GAGVSQTPSNKVTEKGKYVELRCDPISGHTALYWYRQSLGQGPEFLIYFQGTGAADDSGLPNDRFFAVRPEGSVSTLKIQRTERGDSAVYLCASSFTGTVADEQFFGPGTRLTVL.

The chain combines TRBV5-6 with TRBJ2-1. Germline V gene sequence: CDR1 SGHDT, CDR2 YYEEEE. The length of the CDR3 is 14 residues. The CDR3 protein is CASSLLTIRNEQFF.